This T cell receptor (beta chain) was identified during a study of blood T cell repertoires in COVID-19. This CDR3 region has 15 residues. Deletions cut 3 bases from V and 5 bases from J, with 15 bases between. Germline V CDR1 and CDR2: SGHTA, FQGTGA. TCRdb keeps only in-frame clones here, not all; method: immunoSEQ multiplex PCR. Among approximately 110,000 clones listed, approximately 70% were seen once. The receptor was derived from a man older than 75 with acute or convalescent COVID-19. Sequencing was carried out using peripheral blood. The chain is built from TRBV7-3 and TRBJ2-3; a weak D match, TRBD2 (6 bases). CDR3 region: CASSLRGGRIDTQYF. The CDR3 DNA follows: TGTGCCAGCAGCTTGCGGGGTGGGAGGATAGATACGCAGTATTTT. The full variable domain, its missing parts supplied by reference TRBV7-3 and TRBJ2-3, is GAGVSQTPSNKVTEKGKYVELRCDPISGHTALYWYRQSLGQGPEFLIYFQGTGAADDSGLPNDRFFAVRPEGSVSTLKIQRTERGDSAVYLCASSLRGGRIDTQYFGPGTRLTVL.